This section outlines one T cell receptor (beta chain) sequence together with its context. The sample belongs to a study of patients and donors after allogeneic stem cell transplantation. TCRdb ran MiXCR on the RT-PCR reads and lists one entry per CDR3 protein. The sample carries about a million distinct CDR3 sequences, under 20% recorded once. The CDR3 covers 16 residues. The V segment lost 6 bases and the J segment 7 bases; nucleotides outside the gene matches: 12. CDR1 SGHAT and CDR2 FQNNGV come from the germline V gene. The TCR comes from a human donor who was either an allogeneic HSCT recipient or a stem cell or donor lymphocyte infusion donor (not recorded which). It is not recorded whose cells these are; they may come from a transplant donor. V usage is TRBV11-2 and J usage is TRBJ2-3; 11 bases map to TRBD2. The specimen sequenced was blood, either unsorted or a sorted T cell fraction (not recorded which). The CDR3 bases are TGTGCCAGCAGTAGAGGGACTAGCGGCTTGGCGAATACGCAGTATTTT. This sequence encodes CASSRGTSGLANTQYF. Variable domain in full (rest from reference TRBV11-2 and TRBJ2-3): EAGVAQSPRYKIIEKRQSVAFWCNPISGHATLYWYQQILGQGPKLLIQFQNNGVVDDSQLPKDRFSAERLKGVDSTLKIQPAKLEDSAVYLCASSRGTSGLANTQYFGPGTRLTVL.